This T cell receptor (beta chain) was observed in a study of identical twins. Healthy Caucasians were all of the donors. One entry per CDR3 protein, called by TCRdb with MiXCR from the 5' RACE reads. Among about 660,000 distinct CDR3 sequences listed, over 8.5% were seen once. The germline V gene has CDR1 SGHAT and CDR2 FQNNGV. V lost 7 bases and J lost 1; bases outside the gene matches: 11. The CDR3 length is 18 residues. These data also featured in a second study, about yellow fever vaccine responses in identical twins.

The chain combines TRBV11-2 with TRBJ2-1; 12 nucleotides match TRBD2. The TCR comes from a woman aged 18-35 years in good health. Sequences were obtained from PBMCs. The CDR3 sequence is CASILGASGGASYNEQFF. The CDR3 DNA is TGTGCCAGCATTTTAGGGGCTAGCGGGGGGGCGTCCTACAATGAGCAGTTCTTC. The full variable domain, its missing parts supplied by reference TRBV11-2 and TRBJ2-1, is EAGVAQSPRYKIIEKRQSVAFWCNPISGHATLYWYQQILGQGPKLLIQFQNNGVVDDSQLPKDRFSAERLKGVDSTLKIQPAKLEDSAVYLCASILGASGGASYNEQFFGPGTRLTVL.